The 4 T cell receptor beta chains below were found in one sample sequenced in a study of human T cells and chemical hapten exposure. Each CDR3 protein is one row after TCRdb ran MiXCR on the RACE reads. In the table there are some 100,000 distinct CDR3 sequences, about a tenth of which are singletons. Time point indicated: patch test 2, 6 weeks after DPC sensitization. Treatment noted: therapeutic diphenylcyclopropenone sensitization with weekly scalp DPC. This specimen was whole blood, taken in connection with sensitization to the hapten diphenylcyclopropenone (DPC). The receptor source for this set is a middle-aged woman with alopecia areata. Some clones in this sample may be carry-over from other donors' samples.

The V gene is TRBV20-1, the J gene TRBJ2-5, with 13 nucleotides matching TRBD2. Germline values: CDR1 DFQATT, CDR2 SNEGSKA (reference sequence). The CDR3 length is 13 residues. The ends lost 6 bases at V and 4 bases at J; junction bases unmatched: 2. The CDR3 spells CSAGLAGRETQYF. DNA of the CDR3: TGCAGTGCGGGACTAGCGGGAAGAGAGACCCAGTACTTC.

This clonotype was detected only a few times. The chain is built from TRBV12-3 or TRBV12-4 and TRBJ1-3, with 7 bases identical to TRBD1. V lost 6 bases and J lost 3; bases outside the gene matches: 8. This CDR3 is built from 15 residues. CDR3 residues: CASSSTGRGGNTIYF. CDR3 coding DNA: TGTGCCAGCAGCTCGACAGGGAGAGGTGGAAACACCATATATTTT.

Ten or more counts support this clonotype. This chain links TRBV20-1 with TRBJ1-4; 7 bases are a match to TRBD1. CDR1 is DFQATT, CDR2 SNEGSKA, per germline (reference sequence). The J segment lost 4 bases and the V segment lost 3 bases, leaving 8 bases of the junction unmatched. CDR3 length: 15 amino acids. The CDR3 bases are TGCAGTGCTAGTAGGGGGCCAGGCAATAATGAAAAACTGTTTTTT. Translation gives CSASRGPGNNEKLFF.

This clonotype came up a few times. The chain links TRBV29-1 to TRBJ2-1, with a tentative D call TRBD1 (5 bases). Germline CDR1 and CDR2: SQVTM and ANQGSEA. There are 12 residues in the CDR3. Trimming cost V 8 bases and J 1 base, with 9 bases left between them. The CDR3 coding sequence is TGCAGCTCCAGGGTTTCCTACAATGAGCAGTTCTTC. This gives the protein CSSRVSYNEQFF.